One and the same sample provided the 28 T cell receptor beta chains below, sequenced in a study of T cell responses to AZD1222 COVID-19 vaccine. Sequencing was performed with immunoSEQ multiplex PCR; in TCRdb, only in-frame clones are kept and a portion is missing. The sample yields more than 100,000 clones, under 95% seen once. The sample was peripheral blood, taken 28 days after the second AZD1222 dose. The source is an adult who received the AZD1222 COVID-19 vaccine.

A remark on this clone: Other DNA sequences from this sample encode an identical CDR3 as well. This rearrangement joins TRBV7-9 to TRBJ1-6; D call uncertain. Germline CDR1 and CDR2: SEHNR and FQNEAQ (reference sequence). With 3 bases removed from V and 10 bases from J, the gap between germline ends came to 7 bases. The CDR3 spans 12 residues. The CDR3 DNA follows: TGTGCCAGCAGCTTGGGAGGCTCACCCCTCCACTTT. Its translation is CASSLGGSPLHF.

This chain joins TRBV9 and TRBJ2-1; TRBD2 aligns across 11 bases. CDR3 length: 15 residues. CDR1 and CDR2 (germline): SGDLS, YYNGEE. V lost 3 bases to trimming and J lost 8 bases; unmatched junction nucleotides: 7. The CDR3 loop is CASSATSGRGDEQFF. The CDR3 DNA sequence: TGTGCCAGCAGCGCCACTAGCGGGAGAGGCGATGAGCAGTTCTTC.

This chain connects TRBV11-2 to TRBJ2-7; D unresolved. The V gene lost 5 bases and the J gene lost 3 bases, with 5 bases spanning the gap. CDR1 and CDR2 from the germline V gene are SGHAT and FQNNGV. CDR3 size: 11 residues. The CDR3 region is CASSPHYEQYF. As DNA, the CDR3 is TGTGCCAGCAGCCCCCACTACGAGCAGTACTTC.

The chain's CDR3 is CAVPVGEKLFF. In DNA form, the CDR3 reads TGTGCCGTCCCAGTCGGGGAAAAACTGTTTTTT. V usage is TRBV11-2 and J usage is TRBJ1-4; D is ambiguous. Germline CDR1 is SGHAT and CDR2 is FQNNGV. The ends were cut back, 11 bases at V and 8 bases at J, with 12 bases in the middle. This CDR3 is built from 11 residues.

J is TRBJ2-1 and V is TRBV19; 7 nucleotides align to TRBD1. V shed 1 base and J 9 bases; nucleotides not matched to a gene: 18. The length of the CDR3 is 18 residues. Germline V lookup: CDR1 LNHDA, CDR2 SQIVND (reference sequence). CDR3 DNA: TGTGCCAGTAGTATAGTTGGAATGAAACAGGGGTGGTTTGGTGAGCAGTTCTTC. Translating gives CASSIVGMKQGWFGEQFF.

The chain links TRBV18 to TRBJ1-1; a weak D match, TRBD1 (6 bases). The CDR3 consists of 13 residues. Germline V gives CDR1 KGHSH, CDR2 LQKENI. V was shortened by 4 bases and J by 4 bases, with 10 bases between the two germline ends. CDR3 in DNA: TGTGCCAGCTCACGGACAGAGCCCACTGAAGCTTTCTTT. This translates into CASSRTEPTEAFF.

Worth noting for this clone: Relative to the germline gene, one junction end is altered; a read error may explain this. The rearrangement uses TRBV7-7 and TRBJ2-5; the match to TRBD2 covers 8 bases. Per germline, CDR1 SSHAT and CDR2 FNYEAQ (reference sequence). The CDR3 spans 16 residues. The CDR3 DNA reads as TGTGCTAGCAGCTTATTGACTAGCGACCCCCGGGTGACCCAGTACTTC. It translates to CASSLLTSDPRVTQYF.

This chain links TRBV3-1 (or the pseudogene TRBV3-2) with TRBJ1-5; TRBD1 is a possible D gene (6 bases). Between the trimmed V and J ends, which lost 0 bases and 6 bases, there was a span of 15 bases. This CDR3 is 16 amino acids long. Per germline, CDR1 LGHDT and CDR2 YNNKEL (reference sequence). CDR3 DNA sequence: TGTGCCAGCAGCCAAGACCTCAGGGGCAATAGTCAGCCCCAGCATTTT. Protein sequence: CASSQDLRGNSQPQHF.

This clone was counted between two and nine times. V usage is TRBV7-2 and J usage is TRBJ1-1; D call uncertain. V lost 5 bases, J lost 0 bases, and 16 bases lay in between. CDR1 and CDR2 (germline): SGHTA, FQGNSA. CDR3 length: 16 amino acids. The chain's CDR3 is CASSRPGSTMNTEAFF. The CDR3 bases are TGTGCCAGCAGCCGCCCAGGTAGTACCATGAACACTGAAGCTTTCTTT.

The chain joins TRBV2 to TRBJ1-2, with 7 bases identical to TRBD1. Germline CDR1 is SNHLY and CDR2 is FYNNEI. The CDR3 runs to 15 residues. Trimming cost V 1 base and J 6 bases; bases outside gene matches: 8. In DNA form, the CDR3 reads TGTGCCAGCAGTGAAGTACCGACAGGGCCCCATGGCTACACCTTC. Translated, it gives CASSEVPTGPHGYTF.

This chain joins TRBV10-3 and TRBJ2-1; the D is unclear. CDR3 size: 13 residues. Looked up from germline, CDR1 is ENHRY and CDR2 is SYGVKD. The ends were cut back, 0 bases at V and 7 bases at J, with 7 bases in the middle. The CDR3 sequence: CAISESARNEQFF. For the CDR3, the DNA is TGTGCCATCAGTGAGTCAGCCAGAAATGAGCAGTTCTTC.

The chain combines TRBV7-9 with TRBJ2-1, with D tentatively TRBD2 (5 bases). The V gene's germline CDR1 is SEHNR and CDR2 FQNEAQ (reference sequence). V lost 5 bases, J lost 9 bases, and 23 bases lay in between. The CDR3 covers 16 residues. The CDR3 reads CASSRNGVEAGGEQFF. For the CDR3, the DNA is TGTGCCAGCAGCCGTAACGGGGTCGAGGCGGGCGGTGAGCAGTTCTTC.

V and J are TRBV15 and TRBJ1-2; weak D call: TRBD1 (5 bases). Germline V gene sequence: CDR1 LNHNV, CDR2 YYDKDF (reference sequence). V lost 3 bases and J 6 bases, leaving 17 bases between the germline ends. CDR3 size: 15 residues. CDR3 residues: CATSSYRQELDGYTF. The CDR3 DNA reads TGTGCCACCAGCAGTTACAGGCAGGAATTGGATGGCTACACCTTC.

The V and J genes are TRBV19 and TRBJ2-2; D gene ambiguous. This CDR3 contains 12 residues. CDR1 and CDR2 (germline): LNHDA, SQIVND (reference sequence). Deletions cut 3 bases from V and 4 bases from J, with 3 bases between. The CDR3 sequence: CASSIATGELFF. Here the CDR3 DNA reads TGTGCCAGTAGTATCGCCACCGGGGAGCTGTTTTTT.

The chain employs TRBV25-1 and TRBJ2-2; no reliable D call. The germline gives CDR1 MGHDK, CDR2 SYGVNS. This CDR3 has 16 residues. The V gene lost 2 bases and the J gene lost 0 bases, with 10 bases spanning the gap. The DNA for the CDR3 is TGTGCCAGCAGTGAAGAACCAGGAGCGAACACCGGGGAGCTGTTTTTT. It codes for CASSEEPGANTGELFF.

J is TRBJ1-2 and V is TRBV2, with TRBD1 matching 7 bases. Germline V gene lookup returns CDR1 SNHLY and CDR2 FYNNEI. CDR3 length: 16 amino acids. Unmatched junction bases numbered 12, after V lost 5 bases and J lost 3 bases. The CDR3 region is CASSPRRNRGDYGYTF. The CDR3 DNA reads TGTGCCAGCAGTCCCCGCAGGAACAGGGGTGACTATGGCTACACCTTC.

This chain connects TRBV6-5 to TRBJ1-1; D is perhaps TRBD1 (6 bases). The CDR3 runs to 14 residues. Germline V gives CDR1 MNHEY, CDR2 SVGAGI. V lost 0 bases and J lost 6, with 11 bases in between. This CDR3 reads CASSYSLRQAEAFF. CDR3 nucleotide sequence: TGTGCCAGCAGTTACTCCCTCAGACAGGCTGAAGCTTTCTTT.

About this clone: Sequence at one end of the junction differs from germline and may be a read error. The J gene is TRBJ1-2, the V gene TRBV5-8; no reliable D call. Germline V gene data show CDR1 as SGHTS and CDR2 as YDEGEE. This CDR3 spans 14 amino acids. In nucleotides, the CDR3 is TGTGCCAGCAGCCCCCAATGGGAGCGGGAAGGATCTAGCTTC. Its protein is CASSPQWEREGSSF.

The chain joins TRBV6-5 to TRBJ2-1; TRBD1 might be the D (6 bases). There are 13 residues in the CDR3. Germline V gives CDR1 MNHEY, CDR2 SVGAGI. The germline V and J ends were trimmed by 2 bases and 6 bases, with 8 bases remaining between them. CDR3 bases: TGTGCCAGCAGTTACGGGGGCCTCAATGAGCAGTTCTTC. It encodes CASSYGGLNEQFF.

As DNA, the CDR3 is TGTGCCAGCAGCCCCGGGGCTAATGAAAAACTGTTTTTT. It specifies CASSPGANEKLFF. The chain is built from TRBV16 and TRBJ1-4, with D uncertain. The CDR3 spans 13 residues. Germline CDR1 is KGHSY and CDR2 is FQNENV. Deletions cut 4 bases from V and 3 bases from J, with 6 bases between.

The chain has TRBV7-6 and TRBJ1-6; no clear D. With 3 bases removed from V and 14 bases from J, the gap between germline ends came to 14 bases. The CDR3 contains 13 residues. Germline V gives CDR1 SGHVS, CDR2 FNYEAQ. The DNA of the CDR3 is TGTGCCAGCAGCTTGGGTAGGGAAGGCACCCTCCACTTT. Its protein is CASSLGREGTLHF.

V gene TRBV18 combines with J gene TRBJ2-6; D is ambiguous. Trimming removed 4 bases from V and 0 bases from J, with 10 bases in between. Per the germline V gene, CDR1 is KGHSH and CDR2 is LQKENI. The CDR3 is made up of 16 amino acids. CDR3 sequence reads: CASSLTPNSGANVLTF. The CDR3 DNA follows: TGTGCCAGCTCACTCACACCCAACTCTGGGGCCAACGTCCTGACTTTC.

The V and J genes are TRBV11-2 and TRBJ1-4; 8 bases match TRBD1. V gave up 5 bases and J gave up 8 bases; unmatched junction bases: 7. Germline CDR1 SGHAT, CDR2 FQNNGV. CDR3 length equals 14 residues. The CDR3 bases are TGTGCCAGCAGCATTACAGGGGGGCGCGAAAAACTGTTTTTT. Its translation: CASSITGGREKLFF.

The chain uses TRBV18 and TRBJ2-5; possibly TRBD1 for D (7 bases). CDR3 length: 13 residues. Germline V gene data show CDR1 as KGHSH and CDR2 as LQKENI. V was pared by 6 bases and J by 2 bases, with 10 bases between. CDR3 loop: CASSRDRQETQYF. The CDR3 coding sequence is TGTGCCAGCTCGCGGGACAGACAAGAGACCCAGTACTTC.

This chain joins TRBV4-1 and TRBJ2-5; TRBD2 agrees at 9 bases. Germline V CDR1 and CDR2: MGHRA, YSYEKL. This CDR3 contains 15 residues. Trimming at V came to 1 base and at J to 2 bases, leaving 2 bases not matched to a gene. The CDR3 region is CASSQGLAAQETQYF. CDR3 sequence (DNA): TGCGCCAGCAGCCAAGGACTAGCGGCACAAGAGACCCAGTACTTC.

The genes are TRBV5-5 and TRBJ1-1, with 9 bases fitting TRBD1. The trim removed 3 bases at V and 5 bases at J, leaving 5 bases unmatched. The germline V gene encodes CDR1 SGHKS and CDR2 YYEKEE (reference sequence). The CDR3 totals 14 residues. In DNA form, the CDR3 reads TGTGCCAGCAGCTATACAGGGGGCGGGACTGAAGCTTTCTTT. Protein sequence: CASSYTGGGTEAFF.

The chain carries TRBV6-5 and TRBJ1-6; D is uncertain. Germline-derived CDR1 and CDR2 are MNHEY and SVGAGI. The V and J ends lost 3 bases and 8 bases respectively, with 11 bases between them. CDR3 length: 14 residues. CDR3 sequence reads: CASSYKNEYSPLHF. Written as DNA, the CDR3 is TGTGCCAGCAGTTATAAGAACGAATATTCACCCCTCCACTTT.

V gene TRBV29-1 combines with J gene TRBJ2-6; tentatively, D is TRBD1 (5 bases). V was shortened by 5 bases and J by 4 bases, with 9 bases between the two germline ends. The germline V gene has CDR1 SQVTM and CDR2 ANQGSEA. This CDR3 region has 13 residues. In DNA form, the CDR3 reads TGCAGCGTTCAGGGCGCCGGGGCCAACGTCCTGACTTTC. This encodes CSVQGAGANVLTF.